This entry is about one TCR beta chain. The data stem from a study of T cells expressing NK-cell markers. Across the whole study: Repertoires of TCR beta were obtained from T cells sorted as CD3+CD56+NKG2C+, CD3+CD56+NKG2C- and CD3+CD56-NKG2C+.

What made the TCR beta cDNA was 5'RACE template switching with UMIs. TCRdb reanalyzed the 5' RACE reads, giving one entry per CDR3 protein sequence and no DNA. The clone table shows about 460,000 distinct CDR3 sequences, with the ten largest holding 1.4%. CDR1 is DFQATT and CDR2 is SNEGSKA in the germline V gene (reference sequence). CDR3 length equals 17 residues. Sequencing was performed on blood T cells: a sorted CD56 or NKG2C T cell subset, CD4+ or CD8+ T cells, or bulk PBMC T cells (not recorded which). The receptor was derived from a woman aged 45-60 years in good health. The chain couples TRBV20-1 to TRBJ2-7; checking the TCRdb D call of TRBD2 is not possible without DNA. Here the CDR3 reads CSARAPSRLAGVREQYF.